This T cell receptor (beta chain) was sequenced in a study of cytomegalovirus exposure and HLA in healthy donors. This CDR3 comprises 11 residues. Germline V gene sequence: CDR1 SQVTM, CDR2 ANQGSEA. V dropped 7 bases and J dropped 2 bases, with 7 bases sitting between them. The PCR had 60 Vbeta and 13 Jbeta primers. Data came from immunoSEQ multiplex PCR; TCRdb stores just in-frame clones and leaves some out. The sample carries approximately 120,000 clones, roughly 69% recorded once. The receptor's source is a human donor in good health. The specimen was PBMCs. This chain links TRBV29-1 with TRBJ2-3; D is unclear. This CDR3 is CSAAYTDTQYF. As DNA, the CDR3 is TGCAGCGCTGCCTACACAGATACGCAGTATTTT.